The source of this T cell receptor beta chain is a study of radiotherapy plus CTLA-4 blockade in lung cancer. Study-level information: Roughly 17% of patients responded objectively, and 25% to 40% achieved disease control.

Profiling relied on immunoSEQ multiplex PCR, and the TCRdb table lists in-frame clones only, not all of them. The top ten clones hold roughly 5% of a sample with 25,000 to 40,000 clones, about 70% of them seen once. The receptor's source is a human donor with non-small cell lung cancer whose response to radiotherapy plus ipilimumab could not be evaluated. This sample comprised peripheral blood, obtained from a patient treated with radiotherapy plus ipilimumab.

The CDR3 region is CASSRGGTGNTIYF. The CDR3 region has the DNA TGTGCCAGCAGCCGTGGGGGGACTGGAAACACCATATATTTT. The V gene is TRBV25-1, the J gene TRBJ1-3; possibly TRBD1 for D (5 bases). The CDR3 sequence is 14 residues long. V was clipped by 6 bases and J by 2 bases, with 11 bases between them. Germline CDR1 and CDR2: MGHDK and SYGVNS. Looking up the rest from reference TRBV25-1 and TRBJ1-3 gives the full variable domain: EADIYQTPRYLVIGTGKKITLECSQTMGHDKMYWYQQDPGMELHLIHYSYGVNSTEKGDLSSESTVSRIRTEHFPLTLESARPSHTSQYLCASSRGGTGNTIYFGEGSWLTVV.